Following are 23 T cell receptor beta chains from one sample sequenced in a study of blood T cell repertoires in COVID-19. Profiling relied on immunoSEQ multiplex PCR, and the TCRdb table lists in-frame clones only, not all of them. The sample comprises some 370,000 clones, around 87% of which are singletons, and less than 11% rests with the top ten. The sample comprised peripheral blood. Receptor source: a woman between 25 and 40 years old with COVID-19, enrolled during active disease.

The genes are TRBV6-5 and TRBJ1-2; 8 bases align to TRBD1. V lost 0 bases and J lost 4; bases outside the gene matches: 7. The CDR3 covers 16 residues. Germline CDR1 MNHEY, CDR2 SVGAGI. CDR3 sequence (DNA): TGTGCCAGCAGTTACTCGACACAGGGGGGCCGCTATGGCTACACCTTC. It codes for CASSYSTQGGRYGYTF.

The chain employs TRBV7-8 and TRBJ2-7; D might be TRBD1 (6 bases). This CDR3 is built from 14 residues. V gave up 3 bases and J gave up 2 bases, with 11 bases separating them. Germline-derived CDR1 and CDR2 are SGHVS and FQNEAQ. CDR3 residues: CASSFVDSTYEQYF. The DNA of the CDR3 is TGTGCCAGCAGCTTTGTGGACAGTACCTACGAGCAGTACTTC.

CDR3 protein: CATSRDGDTQYF. The CDR3 coding sequence is TGTGCGACGTCCAGGGATGGAGATACGCAGTATTTT. The chain links TRBV10-3 to TRBJ2-3; D is perhaps TRBD1 (5 bases). Germline lookup yields CDR1 ENHRY and CDR2 SYGVKD. The CDR3 has 12 amino acids.

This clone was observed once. CDR3 loop: CASTTGAEGNQPQHF. Written as DNA, the CDR3 is TGTGCCAGTACCACAGGGGCGGAAGGAAATCAGCCCCAGCATTTT. The genes are TRBV19 and TRBJ1-5, with 7 nucleotides matching TRBD1. Germline assignment: CDR1 LNHDA and CDR2 SQIVND (reference sequence). CDR3 length: 15 residues. Trimming at V came to 7 bases and at J to 4 bases, leaving 10 bases not matched to a gene.

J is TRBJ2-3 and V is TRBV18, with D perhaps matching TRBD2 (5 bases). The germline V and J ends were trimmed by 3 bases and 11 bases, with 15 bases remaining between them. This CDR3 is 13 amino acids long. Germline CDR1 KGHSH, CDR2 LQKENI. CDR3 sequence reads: CASSPERGLLQYF. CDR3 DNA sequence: TGTGCCAGCTCACCTGAGAGAGGACTCCTGCAGTATTTT.

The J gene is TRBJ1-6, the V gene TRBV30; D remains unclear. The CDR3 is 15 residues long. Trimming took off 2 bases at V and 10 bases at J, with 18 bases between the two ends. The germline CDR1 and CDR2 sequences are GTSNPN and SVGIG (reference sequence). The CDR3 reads CAWSRGAGMESPLHF. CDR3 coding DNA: TGTGCCTGGAGTCGCGGAGCGGGAATGGAGTCACCCCTCCACTTT.

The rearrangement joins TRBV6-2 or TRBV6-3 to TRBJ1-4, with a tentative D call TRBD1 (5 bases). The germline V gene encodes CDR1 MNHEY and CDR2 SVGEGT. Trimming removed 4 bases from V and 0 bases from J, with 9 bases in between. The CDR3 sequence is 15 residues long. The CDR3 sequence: CASSSYRPTNEKLFF. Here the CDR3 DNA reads TGTGCCAGCAGTTCGTACAGGCCAACTAATGAAAAACTGTTTTTT.

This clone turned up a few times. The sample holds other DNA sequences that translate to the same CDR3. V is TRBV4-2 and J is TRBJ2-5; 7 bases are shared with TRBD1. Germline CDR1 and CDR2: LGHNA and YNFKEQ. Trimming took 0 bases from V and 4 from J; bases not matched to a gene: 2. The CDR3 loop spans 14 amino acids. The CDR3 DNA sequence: TGTGCCAGCAGCCAAGATTACAGGGGAGAGACCCAGTACTTC. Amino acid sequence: CASSQDYRGETQYF.

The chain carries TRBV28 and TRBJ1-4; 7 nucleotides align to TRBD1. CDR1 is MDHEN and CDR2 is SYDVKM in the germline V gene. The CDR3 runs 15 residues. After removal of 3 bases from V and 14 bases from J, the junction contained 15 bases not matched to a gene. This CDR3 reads CASSLLVGQLNPLFF. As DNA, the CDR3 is TGTGCCAGCAGTTTGTTAGTGGGACAGTTAAATCCTCTGTTTTTT.

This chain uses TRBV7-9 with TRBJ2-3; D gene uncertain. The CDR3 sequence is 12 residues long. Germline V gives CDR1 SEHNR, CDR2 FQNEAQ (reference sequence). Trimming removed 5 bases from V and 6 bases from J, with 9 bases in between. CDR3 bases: TGTGCCAGCAGCGCCAGTGTGGATACGCAGTATTTT. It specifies CASSASVDTQYF.

The CDR3 sequence: CATRLAGAVGELFF. CDR3 in DNA: TGTGCCACCAGACTAGCGGGAGCGGTCGGGGAGCTGTTTTTT. The chain carries TRBV7-9 and TRBJ2-2, with 12 bases matching TRBD2. The CDR3 length is 14 residues. Germline assignment: CDR1 SEHNR and CDR2 FQNEAQ (reference sequence). The V segment lost 10 bases and the J segment 7 bases; nucleotides outside the gene matches: 7.

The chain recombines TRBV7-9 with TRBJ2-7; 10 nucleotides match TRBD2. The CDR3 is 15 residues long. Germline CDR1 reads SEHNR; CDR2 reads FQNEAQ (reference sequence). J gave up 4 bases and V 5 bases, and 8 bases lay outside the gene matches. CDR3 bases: TGTGCCAGCAGCCCCCCACTAGCGGGAAAGTACGAGCAGTACTTC. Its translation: CASSPPLAGKYEQYF.

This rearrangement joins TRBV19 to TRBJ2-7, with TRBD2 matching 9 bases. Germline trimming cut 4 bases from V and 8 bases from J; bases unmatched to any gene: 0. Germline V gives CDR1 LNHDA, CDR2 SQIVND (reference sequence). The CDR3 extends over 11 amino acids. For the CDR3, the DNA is TGTGCCAGTAGTACTAGCGGGAAGCAGTACTTC. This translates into CASSTSGKQYF.

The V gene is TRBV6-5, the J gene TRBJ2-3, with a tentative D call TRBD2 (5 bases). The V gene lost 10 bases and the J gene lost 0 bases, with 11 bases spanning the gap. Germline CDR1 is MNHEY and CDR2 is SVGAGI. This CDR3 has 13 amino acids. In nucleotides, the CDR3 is TGTGCCACGCGGGCAGCTAGCACAGATACGCAGTATTTT. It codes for CATRAASTDTQYF.

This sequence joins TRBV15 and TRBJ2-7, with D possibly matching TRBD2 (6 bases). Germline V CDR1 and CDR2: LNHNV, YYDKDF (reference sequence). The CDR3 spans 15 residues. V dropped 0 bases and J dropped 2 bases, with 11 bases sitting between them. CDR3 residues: CATSRDLAGPYEQYF. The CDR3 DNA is TGTGCCACCAGCAGAGATCTTGCGGGGCCCTACGAGCAGTACTTC.

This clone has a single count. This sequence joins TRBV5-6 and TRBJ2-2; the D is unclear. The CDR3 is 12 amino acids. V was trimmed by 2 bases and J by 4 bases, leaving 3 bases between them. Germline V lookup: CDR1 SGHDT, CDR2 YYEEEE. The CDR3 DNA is TGTGCCAGCAGCTTAGCCACCGGGGAGCTGTTTTTT. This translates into CASSLATGELFF.

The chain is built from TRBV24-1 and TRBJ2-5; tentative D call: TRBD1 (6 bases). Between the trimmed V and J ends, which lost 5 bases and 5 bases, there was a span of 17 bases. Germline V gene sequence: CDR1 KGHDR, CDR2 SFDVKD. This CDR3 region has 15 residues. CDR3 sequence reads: CATSANLGTSETQYF. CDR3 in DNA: TGTGCCACCAGTGCCAACCTCGGGACAAGTGAGACCCAGTACTTC.

The CDR3 sequence is CASSETTTDTQYF. DNA of the CDR3: TGTGCCAGCAGTGAAACTACCACAGATACGCAGTATTTT. The gene calls are TRBV2 and TRBJ2-3; D is unresolved. Germline loops: CDR1 SNHLY, CDR2 FYNNEI. CDR3 length equals 13 residues. The V end lost 2 bases, the J end lost 2 bases, and 5 bases lay between the germline ends.

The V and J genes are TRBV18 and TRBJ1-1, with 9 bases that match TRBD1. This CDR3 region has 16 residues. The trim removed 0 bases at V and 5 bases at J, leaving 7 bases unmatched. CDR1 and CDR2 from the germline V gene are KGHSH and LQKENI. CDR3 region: CASSPPTGQGMTEAFF. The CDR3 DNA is TGTGCCAGCTCACCACCTACAGGACAGGGGATGACTGAAGCTTTCTTT. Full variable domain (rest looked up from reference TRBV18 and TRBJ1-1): NAGVMQNPRHLVRRRGQEARLRCSPMKGHSHVYWYRQLPEEGLKFMVYLQKENIIDESGMPKERFSAEFPKEGPSILRIQQVVRGDSAAYFCASSPPTGQGMTEAFFGQGTRLTVV.

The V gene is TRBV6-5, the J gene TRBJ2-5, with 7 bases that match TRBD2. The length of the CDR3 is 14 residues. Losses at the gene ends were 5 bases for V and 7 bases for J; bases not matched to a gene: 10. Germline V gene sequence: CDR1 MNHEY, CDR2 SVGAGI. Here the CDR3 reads CASSRGGVVGTQYF. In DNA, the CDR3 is TGTGCCAGCAGTAGGGGAGGGGTGGTCGGGACCCAGTACTTC.

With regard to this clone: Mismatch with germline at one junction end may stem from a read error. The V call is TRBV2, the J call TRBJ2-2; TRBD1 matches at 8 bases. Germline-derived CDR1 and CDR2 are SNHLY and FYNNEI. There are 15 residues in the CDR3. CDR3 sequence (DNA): TGTGCCAGCAGGGAAGACAGGGGAACCACCGGGGAGCTGTTTTTT. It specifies CASREDRGTTGELFF. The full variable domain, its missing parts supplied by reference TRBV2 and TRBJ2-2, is EPEVTQTPSHQVTQMGQEVILRCVPISNHLYFYWYRQILGQKVEFLVSFYNNEISEKSEIFDDQFSVERPDGSNFTLKIRSTKLEDSAMYFCASREDRGTTGELFFGEGSRLTVL.

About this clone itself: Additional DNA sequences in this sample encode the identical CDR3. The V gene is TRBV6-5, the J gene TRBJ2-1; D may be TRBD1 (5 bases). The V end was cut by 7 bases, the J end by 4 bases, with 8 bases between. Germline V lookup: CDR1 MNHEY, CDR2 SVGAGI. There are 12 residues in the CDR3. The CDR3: CASTQGYNEQFF. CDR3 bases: TGTGCCAGCACTCAGGGTTACAATGAGCAGTTCTTC.

The CDR3 bases are TGTGCCAGCAGCCTAAGGACTCTGAACAATGAGCAGTTCTTC. Translation gives CASSLRTLNNEQFF. The V and J genes are TRBV7-2 and TRBJ2-1; maybe TRBD2 (5 bases). CDR1 is SGHTA, CDR2 FQGNSA, per germline. The CDR3 length is 14 residues. Trimming left V 5 bases short and J 5 bases short, with 13 bases between.